This T cell receptor beta chain originates from a study of identical twins. Study-wide findings and caveats: Fewer insertions marked abundant cord blood beta clonotypes; young adult naive trended weakly, memory not at all.

Trimming removed 4 bases from V and 0 bases from J, with 13 bases in between. Germline CDR1 is ENHRY and CDR2 is SYGVKD. The CDR3 runs to 16 residues. All donors comprised healthy Caucasians. MiXCR was run by TCRdb on the 5' RACE reads, yielding one entry per CDR3 protein. The sample contains more than 650,000 distinct CDR3 sequences, around 6% of which appear only once. This clonotype occurred many times. The antigen is unknown. The TCR comes from a young man in good health. The sample comprised naive T cells sorted from blood. This chain uses TRBV10-3 with TRBJ2-1; D is perhaps TRBD2 (5 bases). Written as DNA, the CDR3 is TGTGCCATCAGTGGAACAACGGACTCCTCCTACAATGAGCAGTTCTTC. This encodes CAISGTTDSSYNEQFF.